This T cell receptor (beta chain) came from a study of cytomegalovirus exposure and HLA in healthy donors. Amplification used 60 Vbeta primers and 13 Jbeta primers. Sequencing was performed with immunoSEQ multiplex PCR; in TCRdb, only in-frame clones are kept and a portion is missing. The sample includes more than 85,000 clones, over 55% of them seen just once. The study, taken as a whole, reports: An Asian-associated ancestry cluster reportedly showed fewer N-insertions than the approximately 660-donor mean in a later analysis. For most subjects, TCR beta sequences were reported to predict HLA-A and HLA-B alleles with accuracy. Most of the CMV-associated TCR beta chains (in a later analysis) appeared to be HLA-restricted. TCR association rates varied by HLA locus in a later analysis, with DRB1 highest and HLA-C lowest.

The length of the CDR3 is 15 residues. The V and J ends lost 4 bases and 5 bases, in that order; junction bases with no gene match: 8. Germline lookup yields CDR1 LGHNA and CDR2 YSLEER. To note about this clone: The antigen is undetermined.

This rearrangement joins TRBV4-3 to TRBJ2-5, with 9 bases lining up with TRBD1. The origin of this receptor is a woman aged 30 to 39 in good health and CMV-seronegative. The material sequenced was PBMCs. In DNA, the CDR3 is TGCGCCAGCAGCCGTACGGGACAGGGTGGGGAGACCCAGTACTTC. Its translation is CASSRTGQGGETQYF.